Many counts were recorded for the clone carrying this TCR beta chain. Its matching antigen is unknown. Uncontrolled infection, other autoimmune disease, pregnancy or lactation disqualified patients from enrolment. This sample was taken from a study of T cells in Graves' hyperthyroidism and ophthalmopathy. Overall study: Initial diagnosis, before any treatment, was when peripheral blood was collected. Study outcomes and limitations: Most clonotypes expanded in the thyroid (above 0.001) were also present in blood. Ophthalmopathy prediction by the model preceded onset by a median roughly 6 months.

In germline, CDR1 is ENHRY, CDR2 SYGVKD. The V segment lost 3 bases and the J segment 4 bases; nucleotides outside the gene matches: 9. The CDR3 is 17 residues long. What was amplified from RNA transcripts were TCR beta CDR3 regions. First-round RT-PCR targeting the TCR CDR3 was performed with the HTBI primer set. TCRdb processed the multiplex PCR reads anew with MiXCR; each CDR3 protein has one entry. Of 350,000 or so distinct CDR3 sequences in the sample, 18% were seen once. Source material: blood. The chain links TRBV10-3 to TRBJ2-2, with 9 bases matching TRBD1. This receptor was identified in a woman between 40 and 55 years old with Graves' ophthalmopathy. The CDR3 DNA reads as TGTGCCATCAGTGATATAGGGGACAGGGATGGCACCGGGGAGCTGTTTTTT. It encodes CAISDIGDRDGTGELFF.